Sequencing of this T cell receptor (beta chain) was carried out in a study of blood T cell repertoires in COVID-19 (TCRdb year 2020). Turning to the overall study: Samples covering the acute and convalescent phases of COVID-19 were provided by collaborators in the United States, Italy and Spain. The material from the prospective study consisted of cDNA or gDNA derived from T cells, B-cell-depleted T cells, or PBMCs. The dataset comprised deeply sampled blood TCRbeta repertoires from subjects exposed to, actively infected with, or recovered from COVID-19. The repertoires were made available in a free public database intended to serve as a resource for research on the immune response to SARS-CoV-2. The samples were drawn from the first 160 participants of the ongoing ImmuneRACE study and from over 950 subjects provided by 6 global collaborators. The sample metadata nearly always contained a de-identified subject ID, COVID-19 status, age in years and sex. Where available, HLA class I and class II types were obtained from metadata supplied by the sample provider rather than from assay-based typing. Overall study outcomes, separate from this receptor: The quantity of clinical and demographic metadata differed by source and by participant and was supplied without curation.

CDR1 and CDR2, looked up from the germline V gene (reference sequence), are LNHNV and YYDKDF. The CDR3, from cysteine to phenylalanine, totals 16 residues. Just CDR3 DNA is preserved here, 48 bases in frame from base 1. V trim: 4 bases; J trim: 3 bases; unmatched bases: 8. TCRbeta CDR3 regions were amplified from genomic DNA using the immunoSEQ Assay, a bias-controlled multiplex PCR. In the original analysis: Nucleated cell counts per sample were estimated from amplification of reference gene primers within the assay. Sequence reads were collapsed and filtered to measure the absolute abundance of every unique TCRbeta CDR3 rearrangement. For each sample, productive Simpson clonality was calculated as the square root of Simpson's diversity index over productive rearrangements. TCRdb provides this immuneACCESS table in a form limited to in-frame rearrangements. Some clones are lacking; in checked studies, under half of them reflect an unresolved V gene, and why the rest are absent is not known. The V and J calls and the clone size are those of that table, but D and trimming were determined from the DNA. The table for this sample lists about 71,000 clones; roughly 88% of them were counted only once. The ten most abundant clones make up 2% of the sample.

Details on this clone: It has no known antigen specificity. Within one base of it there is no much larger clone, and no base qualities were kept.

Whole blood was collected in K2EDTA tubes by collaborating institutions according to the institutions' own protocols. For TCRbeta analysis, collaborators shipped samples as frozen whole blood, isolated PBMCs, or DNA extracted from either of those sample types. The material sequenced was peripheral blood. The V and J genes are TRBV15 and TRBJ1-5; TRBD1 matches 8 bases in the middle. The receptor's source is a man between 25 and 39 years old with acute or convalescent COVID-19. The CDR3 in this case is CATSTGTGSLNQPQHF. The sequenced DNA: TGTGCCACCAGCACAGGGACAGGATCCCTCAATCAGCCCCAGCATTTT. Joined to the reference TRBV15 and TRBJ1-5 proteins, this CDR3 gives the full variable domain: DAMVIQNPRYQVTQFGKPVTLSCSQTLNHNVMYWYQQKSSQAPKLLFHYYDKDFNNEADTPDNFQSRRPNTSFCFLDIRSPGLGDTAMYLCATSTGTGSLNQPQHFGDGTRLSIL.